The 17 T cell receptor beta chains in this list originate from one sample, sequenced in a study of CD8 T cells in Susac syndrome. When the RNA was reverse transcribed, random hexamers were used with an input of roughly 0.45 to 1 ug. TCRdb called the immunoSEQ multiplex PCR reads again in MiXCR, with one record for every CDR3 protein. The data contain some 97,000 distinct CDR3 sequences, 95% of them seen just once; the ten biggest clones take up 0.25% to 0.35%. The sample consisted of CD8+ T cells from PBMCs. These receptors all come from a human donor with Susac syndrome.

The chain recombines TRBV4-1 with TRBJ2-5; D unclear. With 0 bases removed from V and 4 bases from J, the gap between germline ends came to 12 bases. Germline V gives CDR1 MGHRA, CDR2 YSYEKL. CDR3 length: 15 residues. CDR3 nucleotides: TGCGCCAGCAGCCAAGAAGGCAGTGTAGGAGAGACCCAGTACTTC. Protein: CASSQEGSVGETQYF.

This rearrangement joins TRBV6-4 to TRBJ1-1; tentative D call: TRBD1 (5 bases). The germline V gene encodes CDR1 MRHNA and CDR2 SNTAGT. This CDR3 spans 14 amino acids. V lost 6 bases and J lost 1, with 12 bases in between. Here the CDR3 DNA reads TGTGCCAGCAGGACGTCAGGGCAGAACACTGAAGCTTTCTTT. It specifies CASRTSGQNTEAFF.

The chain employs TRBV27 and TRBJ2-7; the D is unclear. This CDR3 has 11 residues. In germline, CDR1 is MNHEY, CDR2 SMNVEV (reference sequence). V lost 8 bases, J lost 5 bases, and 10 bases lay in between. CDR3 in DNA: TGTGCCAGCCGTTGGGTGGACGAGCAGTACTTC. Its protein is CASRWVDEQYF.

V and J are TRBV15 and TRBJ2-7; possible D gene TRBD1, 6 bases. V was clipped by 3 bases and J by 3 bases, with 15 bases between them. Germline CDR1 reads LNHNV; CDR2 reads YYDKDF (reference sequence). This CDR3 is 15 amino acids long. This chain's CDR3 is CATSRGAGESYEQYF. The CDR3 region has the DNA TGTGCCACCAGCAGGGGGGCAGGGGAGAGCTACGAGCAGTACTTC.

The sample holds one count of this clonotype. The genes are TRBV19 and TRBJ2-2; TRBD1 aligns across 8 bases. This CDR3 region has 14 residues. CDR1 and CDR2 (germline): LNHDA, SQIVND (reference sequence). The V segment lost 7 bases and the J segment 1 base; nucleotides outside the gene matches: 2. The chain's CDR3 is CASKGTGNTGELFF. CDR3 coding DNA: TGTGCCAGTAAAGGGACAGGGAACACCGGGGAGCTGTTTTTT. The whole variable domain, filled in from reference TRBV19 and TRBJ2-2, reads DGGITQSPKYLFRKEGQNVTLSCEQNLNHDAMYWYRQDPGQGLRLIYYSQIVNDFQKGDIAEGYSVSREKKESFPLTVTSAQKNPTAFYLCASKGTGNTGELFFGEGSRLTVL.

The gene calls are TRBV15 and TRBJ2-6; weak D call: TRBD2 (5 bases). The V and J ends lost 4 bases and 0 bases respectively, with 7 bases between them. CDR1 is LNHNV and CDR2 is YYDKDF in the germline V gene (reference sequence). CDR3 length equals 15 residues. The CDR3 spells CATSKTSSGANVLTF. In nucleotides, the CDR3 is TGTGCCACCAGCAAAACTAGCTCTGGGGCCAACGTCCTGACTTTC.

The rearrangement uses TRBV9 and TRBJ2-5, with TRBD1 matching over 8 bases. Germline assignment: CDR1 SGDLS and CDR2 YYNGEE. This CDR3 contains 15 residues. After removal of 4 bases from V and 7 bases from J, the junction contained 12 bases not matched to a gene. The CDR3 loop is CASSPRRDRTGTQYF. The CDR3 coding sequence is TGTGCCAGCAGCCCCCGGCGGGACAGGACAGGGACCCAGTACTTC.

This clonotype was detected only once. The V call is TRBV3-1, the J call TRBJ1-1, with unresolved D. The V end was cut by 0 bases, the J end by 10 bases, with 9 bases between. The CDR3 spans 12 residues. Germline V gene sequence: CDR1 LGHDT, CDR2 YNNKEL (reference sequence). The CDR3 nucleotides read TGTGCCAGCAGCCAAGAGTATGGTCGAGCTTTCTTT. This sequence encodes CASSQEYGRAFF. Looking up the rest from reference TRBV3-1 and TRBJ1-1 gives the full variable domain: DTAVSQTPKYLVTQMGNDKSIKCEQNLGHDTMYWYKQDSKKFLKIMFSYNNKELIINETVPNRFSPKSPDKAHLNLHINSLELGDSAVYFCASSQEYGRAFFGQGTRLTVV.

The J gene is TRBJ1-2, the V gene TRBV20-1; tentative D call: TRBD1 (6 bases). The germline V and J ends were trimmed by 0 bases and 4 bases, with 12 bases remaining between them. This CDR3 comprises 14 residues. CDR1 is DFQATT, CDR2 SNEGSKA, per germline (reference sequence). The CDR3 loop reads CSARDPRTAYGYTF. As DNA, the CDR3 is TGCAGTGCTAGAGATCCTCGGACAGCCTATGGCTACACCTTC.

The chain links TRBV29-1 to TRBJ1-2, with TRBD1 as a possible D gene (5 bases). Between the trimmed V and J ends, which lost 6 bases and 1 base, there was a span of 15 bases. CDR3 size: 14 residues. Looked up from germline, CDR1 is SQVTM and CDR2 is ANQGSEA. The CDR3 here is CSVAKGDLNYGYTF. In DNA form, the CDR3 reads TGCAGCGTCGCTAAAGGGGATCTTAACTATGGCTACACCTTC.

The CDR3: CASSPDGNYGYTF. As DNA, the CDR3 is TGTGCCAGCAGCCCCGACGGCAACTATGGCTACACCTTC. The chain links TRBV3-1 to TRBJ1-2; D gene uncertain. The CDR3 totals 13 residues. The germline V and J ends were trimmed by 4 bases and 2 bases, with 8 bases remaining between them. CDR1 and CDR2 (germline): LGHDT, YNNKEL (reference sequence).

V is TRBV7-9 and J is TRBJ2-7, with 8 nucleotides matching TRBD2. J was trimmed by 4 bases and V by 8 bases; bases with no gene match: 10. Germline values: CDR1 SEHNR, CDR2 FQNEAQ (reference sequence). The CDR3 runs 14 residues. The CDR3 sequence is CASEGREGSYEQYF. DNA of the CDR3: TGTGCCAGCGAGGGACGGGAGGGCTCGTACGAGCAGTACTTC.

This chain joins TRBV12-3 or TRBV12-4 and TRBJ2-6; maybe TRBD2 (5 bases). V shed 8 bases and J shed 1 base, with 9 bases lying between them. The CDR3 contains 14 residues. The CDR3 DNA reads TGTGCCAGCGCCGGGGATTCTGGGGCCAACGTCCTGACTTTC. Translated: CASAGDSGANVLTF.

The J gene is TRBJ2-1, the V gene TRBV18; D uncertain. This CDR3 spans 11 amino acids. V was trimmed by 3 bases and J by 9 bases, leaving 6 bases between them. Per the germline V gene, CDR1 is KGHSH and CDR2 is LQKENI. Written as DNA, the CDR3 is TGTGCCAGCTCACCCGAAAGTGAGCAGTTCTTC. Protein sequence: CASSPESEQFF.

The rearrangement uses TRBV28 and TRBJ2-3; D remains unclear. This CDR3 comprises 12 residues. Deletions cut 5 bases from V and 13 bases from J, with 16 bases between. CDR1 MDHEN and CDR2 SYDVKM come from the germline V gene. CDR3 protein: CASSRSAQEEYF. CDR3 in DNA: TGTGCCAGCAGTCGCTCGGCCCAAGAGGAGTATTTT.

The gene calls are TRBV11-2 and TRBJ2-7; D gene ambiguous. CDR1 and CDR2 (germline): SGHAT, FQNNGV. Trimming took off 0 bases at V and 2 bases at J, with 8 bases between the two ends. CDR3 size: 14 residues. CDR3 bases: TGTGCCAGCAGCTTAGATCACATTACCTACGAGCAGTACTTC. It specifies CASSLDHITYEQYF.

J is TRBJ2-7 and V is TRBV15; D is unclear. Trimming stripped 1 base from V and 2 bases from J, with 9 bases between. The germline CDR1 and CDR2 sequences are LNHNV and YYDKDF (reference sequence). There are 14 residues in the CDR3. The DNA for the CDR3 is TGTGCCACCAGCAGAGGTACGGGCCCCTACGAGCAGTACTTC. Amino acids: CATSRGTGPYEQYF.